This T cell receptor (beta chain) was observed in a study of cytomegalovirus exposure and HLA in healthy donors. Vbeta (60) and Jbeta (13) primers were used in the PCR. Only in-frame clones appear in the TCRdb table, and some are missing; sequencing was by immunoSEQ multiplex PCR. Here the sample spans around 210,000 clones, roughly three quarters being singletons. CDR1 is SGHTA and CDR2 is FQGNSA in the germline V gene. This CDR3 region has 15 residues. V trimming: 5 bases; J trimming: 1 base; junction bases outside the gene matches: 6. For this clone: No antigen is known for it.

General observations from the study: Highly shared sequence variants in one cluster were likely a sequencing artifact.

Source material: PBMCs. The receptor was derived from a male donor in good health and CMV-seropositive. The rearrangement joins TRBV7-2 to TRBJ2-7; 9 bases map to TRBD1. This CDR3 is CASSRPGTGSYEQYF. CDR3 nucleotides: TGTGCCAGCAGCCGCCCCGGGACAGGGTCCTACGAGCAGTACTTC.